Listed below are T cell receptor beta chains from one sample, sequenced in a study of post-analysis software for immune sequencing data. MiXCR was run by TCRdb on the PCR reads, yielding one entry per CDR3 protein. The repertoire holds over 700,000 distinct CDR3 sequences, with roughly 30% as singletons. What was sequenced was blood. These receptors were obtained from a girl under 18 with multiple sclerosis. The conserved cysteine and the conserved F or W are not part of the CDR3 here. Size is stated for part of the rows, as once, few or many counts, or as a class when the clone is expanded.

clone size	V gene	J gene	CDR3 protein
NA	TRBV5-6	TRBJ2-5	ASSRRGGGQETQY
NA	TRBV12-3/TRBV12-4	TRBJ1-2	ASTPGGLAYGYT
NA	TRBV10-3	TRBJ1-2	AISVDREAYT
few	TRBV7-9	TRBJ1-6	ASSSSRLPNSPLH
NA	TRBV10-1	TRBJ2-1	ASSESGTGVNYEQF
NA	TRBV4-1	TRBJ2-7	ASSQAGQGAGEQY
many	TRBV29-1	TRBJ2-5	SVLGGETQY
few	TRBV7-2	TRBJ2-2	ASSLAPSGRGTGELF
NA	TRBV7-2	TRBJ2-7	ASSGGLAGYIEQY
few	TRBV2	TRBJ2-7	ASRPRSISSYEQY
NA	TRBV7-9	TRBJ2-5	ASSSRGAPRETQY
NA	TRBV6-5	TRBJ1-6	ASSQIRGRLH
few	TRBV6-5	TRBJ2-1	ASSYAGLAGDEQF
few	TRBV20-1	TRBJ2-7	SARMALAGVYEQY
few	TRBV5-6	TRBJ1-1	ASSLERSPTEAF
few	TRBV20-1	TRBJ2-7	SARIRTVFQLKEY
NA	TRBV12-3/TRBV12-4	TRBJ2-2	ASRTGPTGELF
NA	TRBV4-1	TRBJ1-3	ASSQEAGRNTIY
NA	TRBV6-6	TRBJ1-2	ASSYVGHNGYT
NA	TRBV25-1	NA	ASSTNPRSAREGRYEQY
few	TRBV5-1	TRBJ1-1	ASSPYGQGARSTEAF
NA	TRBV4-3	TRBJ1-1	ASSRARVDTEAF
NA	TRBV29-1	TRBJ2-7	SVEREDTYEQY
NA	TRBV20-1	TRBJ1-4	SARDPRMVHEKLF
NA	TRBV7-9	TRBJ2-6	ASRRGANVLT
few	TRBV4-1	TRBJ2-1	ASSQVLVLAVYNEQF
few	TRBV11-2	TRBJ2-3	ASRYRPWGTDTQY
few	TRBV10-3	TRBJ1-4	AIGPTNEKLF
NA	TRBV6-1	TRBJ2-1	ASSEAGGQGKNEQF
NA	TRBV6-6	TRBJ1-4	ASRRLGTGRDEKLF
NA	TRBV27	TRBJ1-5	TSSLSGSVSAQH
NA	TRBV27	TRBJ2-3	ASSGGPAGTDTQY
few	TRBV20-1	TRBJ1-2	SASRGSYGYT
NA	TRBV20-1	TRBJ2-7	SAGLAGAPTGQY
NA	TRBV20-1	TRBJ2-2	SARRRLAGVTGGGELF
few	TRBV6-5	TRBJ2-7	ASSYYPGGEQY